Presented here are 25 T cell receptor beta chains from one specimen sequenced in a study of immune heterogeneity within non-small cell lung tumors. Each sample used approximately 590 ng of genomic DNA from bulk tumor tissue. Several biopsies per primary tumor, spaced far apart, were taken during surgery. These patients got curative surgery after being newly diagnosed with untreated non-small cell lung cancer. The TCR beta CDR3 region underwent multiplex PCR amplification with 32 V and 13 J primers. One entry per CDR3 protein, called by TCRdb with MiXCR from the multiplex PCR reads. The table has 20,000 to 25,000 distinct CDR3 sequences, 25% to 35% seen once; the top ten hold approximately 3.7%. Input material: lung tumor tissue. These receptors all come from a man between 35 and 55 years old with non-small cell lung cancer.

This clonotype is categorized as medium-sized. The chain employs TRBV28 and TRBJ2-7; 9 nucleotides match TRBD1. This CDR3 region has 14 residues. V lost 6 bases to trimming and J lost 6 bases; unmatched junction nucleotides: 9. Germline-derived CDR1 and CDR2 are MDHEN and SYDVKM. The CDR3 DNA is TGTGCCAGCAGACCAGACAGGGGGATGGCCGAGCAGTACTTC. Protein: CASRPDRGMAEQYF.

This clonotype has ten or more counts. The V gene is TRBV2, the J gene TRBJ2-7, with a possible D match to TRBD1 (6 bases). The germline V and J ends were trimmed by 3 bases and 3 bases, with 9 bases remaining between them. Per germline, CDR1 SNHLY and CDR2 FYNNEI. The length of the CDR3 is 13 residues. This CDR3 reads CASSEGARYEQYF. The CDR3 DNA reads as TGTGCCAGCAGTGAGGGGGCCCGCTACGAGCAGTACTTC.

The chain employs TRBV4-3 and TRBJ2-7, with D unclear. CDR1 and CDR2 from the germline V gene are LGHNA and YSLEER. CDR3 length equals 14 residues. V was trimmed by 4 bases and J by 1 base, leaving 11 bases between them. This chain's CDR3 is CASSPTPKSYEQYF. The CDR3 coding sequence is TGCGCCAGCAGCCCGACTCCTAAATCCTACGAGCAGTACTTC.

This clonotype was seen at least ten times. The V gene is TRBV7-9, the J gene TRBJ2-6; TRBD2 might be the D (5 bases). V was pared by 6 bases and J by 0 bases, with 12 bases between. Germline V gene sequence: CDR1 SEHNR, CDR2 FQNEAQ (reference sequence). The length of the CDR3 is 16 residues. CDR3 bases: TGTGCCAGCAGGCTACTGGGAGTCTCTGGGGCCAACGTCCTGACTTTC. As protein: CASRLLGVSGANVLTF.

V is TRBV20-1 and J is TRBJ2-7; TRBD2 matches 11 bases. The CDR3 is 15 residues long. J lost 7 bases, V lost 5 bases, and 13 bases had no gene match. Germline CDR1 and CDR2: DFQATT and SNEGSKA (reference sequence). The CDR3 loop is CSARLTGTSGGEQYF. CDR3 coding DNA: TGCAGTGCTCGCCTCACCGGGACTAGCGGCGGGGAGCAGTACTTC.

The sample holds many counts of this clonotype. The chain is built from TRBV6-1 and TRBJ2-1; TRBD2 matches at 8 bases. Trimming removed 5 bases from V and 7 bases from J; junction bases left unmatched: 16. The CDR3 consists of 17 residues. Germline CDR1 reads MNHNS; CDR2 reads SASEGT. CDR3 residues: CASSRLGVAGGLNEQFF. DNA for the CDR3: TGTGCCAGCAGTCGGCTGGGGGTGGCGGGAGGTCTGAATGAGCAGTTCTTC.

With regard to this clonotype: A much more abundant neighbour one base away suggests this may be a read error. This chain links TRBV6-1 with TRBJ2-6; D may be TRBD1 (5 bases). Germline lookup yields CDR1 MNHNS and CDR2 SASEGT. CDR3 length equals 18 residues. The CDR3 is CASSPKQGFPSGAKVLTF. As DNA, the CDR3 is TGTGCCAGCAGTCCCAAGCAAGGATTCCCCTCTGGGGCCAAAGTCCTGACTTTC.

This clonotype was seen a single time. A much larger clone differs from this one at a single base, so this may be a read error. The CDR3 spells CASSHTQTGLDEQFF. CDR3 bases: TGTGCCAGCAGCCACACACAGACGGGGTTGGATGAGCAGTTCTTC. The genes are TRBV12-3 or TRBV12-4 and TRBJ2-1, with D perhaps TRBD2 (5 bases). CDR3 length equals 15 residues. Trimming removed 6 bases from V and 8 bases from J, with 20 bases in between.

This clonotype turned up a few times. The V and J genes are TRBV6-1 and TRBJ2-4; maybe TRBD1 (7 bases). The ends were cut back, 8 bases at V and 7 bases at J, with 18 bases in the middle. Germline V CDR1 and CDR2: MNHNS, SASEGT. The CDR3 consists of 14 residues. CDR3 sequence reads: CASCTSEGANIQYF. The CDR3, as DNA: TGTGCCAGCTGCACATCGGAGGGGGCGAACATTCAGTACTTC.

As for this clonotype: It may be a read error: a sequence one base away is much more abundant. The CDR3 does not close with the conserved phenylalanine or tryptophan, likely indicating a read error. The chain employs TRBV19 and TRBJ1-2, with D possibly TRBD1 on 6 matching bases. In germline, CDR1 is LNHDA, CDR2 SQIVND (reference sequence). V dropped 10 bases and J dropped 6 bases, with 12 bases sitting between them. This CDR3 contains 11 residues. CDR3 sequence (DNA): TGTGCCACCACAGGGCATGATGGCTACACCATC. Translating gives CATTGHDGYTI.

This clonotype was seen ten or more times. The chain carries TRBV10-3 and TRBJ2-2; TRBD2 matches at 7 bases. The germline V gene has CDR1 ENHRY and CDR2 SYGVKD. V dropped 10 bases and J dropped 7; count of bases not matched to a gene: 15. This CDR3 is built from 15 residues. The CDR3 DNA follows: TGTGCCACCGCGTCGGGGGGAGGTAATATCGGGGAGCTGTTTTTT. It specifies CATASGGGNIGELFF.

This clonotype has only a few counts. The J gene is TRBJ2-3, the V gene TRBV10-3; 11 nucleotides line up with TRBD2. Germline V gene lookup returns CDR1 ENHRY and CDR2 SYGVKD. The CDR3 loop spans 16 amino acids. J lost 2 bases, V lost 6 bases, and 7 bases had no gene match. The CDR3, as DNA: TGTGCCATCAGCTTAGAACTAGCGGGGGTCACAGATACGCAGTATTTT. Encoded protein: CAISLELAGVTDTQYF.

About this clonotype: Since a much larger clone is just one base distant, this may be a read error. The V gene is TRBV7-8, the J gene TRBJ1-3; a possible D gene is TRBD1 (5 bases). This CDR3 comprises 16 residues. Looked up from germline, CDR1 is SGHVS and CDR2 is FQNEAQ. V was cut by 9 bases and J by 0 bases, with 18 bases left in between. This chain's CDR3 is CASKKTRQTSGNTIYF. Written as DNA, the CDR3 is TGTGCCAGTAAAAAGACAAGACAGACCTCTGGAAACACCATATATTTT.

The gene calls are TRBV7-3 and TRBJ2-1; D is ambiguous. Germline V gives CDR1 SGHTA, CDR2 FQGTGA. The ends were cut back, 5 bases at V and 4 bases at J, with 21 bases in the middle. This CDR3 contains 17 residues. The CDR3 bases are TGTGCCAGCAGCCTAGACATGGCGCTCGGTGGATACAATGAGCAGTTCTTC. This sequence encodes CASSLDMALGGYNEQFF.

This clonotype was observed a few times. The CDR3 loop is CASSLGWRTGDPEAFF. CDR3 in DNA: TGTGCCAGCAGTTTGGGCTGGCGGACAGGGGACCCTGAAGCTTTCTTT. The gene calls are TRBV28 and TRBJ1-1, with TRBD1 matching over 9 bases. The germline CDR1 and CDR2 sequences are MDHEN and SYDVKM. The CDR3 runs to 16 residues. The ends lost 3 bases at V and 6 bases at J; junction bases unmatched: 11. The whole variable domain, remainder taken from reference TRBV28 and TRBJ1-1, is DVKVTQSSRYLVKRTGEKVFLECVQDMDHENMFWYRQDPGLGLRLIYFSYDVKMKEKGDIPEGYSVSREKKERFSLILESASTNQTSMYLCASSLGWRTGDPEAFFGQGTRLTVV.

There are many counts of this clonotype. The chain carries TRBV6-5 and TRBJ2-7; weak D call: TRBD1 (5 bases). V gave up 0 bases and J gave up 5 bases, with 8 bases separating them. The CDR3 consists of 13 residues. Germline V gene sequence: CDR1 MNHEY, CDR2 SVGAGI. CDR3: CASSYSTEHEQYF. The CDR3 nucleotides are TGTGCCAGCAGTTACTCGACAGAACACGAGCAGTACTTC.

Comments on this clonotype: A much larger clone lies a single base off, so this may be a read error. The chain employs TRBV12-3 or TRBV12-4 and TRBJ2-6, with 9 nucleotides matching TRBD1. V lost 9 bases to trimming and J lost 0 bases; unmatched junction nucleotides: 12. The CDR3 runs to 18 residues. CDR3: CARSEQWTGASGANVLTF. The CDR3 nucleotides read TGTGCCAGAAGCGAACAGTGGACAGGGGCCTCTGGGGCCAACGTCCTGACTTTC.

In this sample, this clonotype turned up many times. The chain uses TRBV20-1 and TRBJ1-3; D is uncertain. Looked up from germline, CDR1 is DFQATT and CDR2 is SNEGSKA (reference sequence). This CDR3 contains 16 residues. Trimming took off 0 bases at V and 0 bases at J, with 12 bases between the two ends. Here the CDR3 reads CSARDFDGYSGNTIYF. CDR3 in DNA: TGCAGTGCTAGAGATTTTGACGGTTACTCTGGAAACACCATATATTTT.

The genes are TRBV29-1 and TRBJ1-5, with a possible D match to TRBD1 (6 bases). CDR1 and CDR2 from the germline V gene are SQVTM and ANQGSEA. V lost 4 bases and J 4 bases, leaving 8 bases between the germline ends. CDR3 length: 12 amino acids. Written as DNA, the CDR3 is TGCAGCGTTGTCCAGGGGAATCAGCCCCAGCATTTT. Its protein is CSVVQGNQPQHF.

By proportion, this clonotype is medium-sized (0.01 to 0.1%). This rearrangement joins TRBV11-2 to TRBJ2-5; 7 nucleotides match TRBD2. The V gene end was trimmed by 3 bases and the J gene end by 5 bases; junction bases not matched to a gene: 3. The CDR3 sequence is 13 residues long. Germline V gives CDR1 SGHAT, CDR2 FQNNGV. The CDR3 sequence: CASSLGLKETQYF. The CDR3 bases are TGTGCCAGCAGCTTGGGACTAAAGGAGACCCAGTACTTC.

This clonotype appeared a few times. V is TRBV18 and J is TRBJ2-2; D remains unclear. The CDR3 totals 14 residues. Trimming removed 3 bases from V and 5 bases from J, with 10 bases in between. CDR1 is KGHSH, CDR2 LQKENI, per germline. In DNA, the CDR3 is TGTGCCAGCTCACCTATGACACAAACCGGGGAGCTGTTTTTT. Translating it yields CASSPMTQTGELFF.

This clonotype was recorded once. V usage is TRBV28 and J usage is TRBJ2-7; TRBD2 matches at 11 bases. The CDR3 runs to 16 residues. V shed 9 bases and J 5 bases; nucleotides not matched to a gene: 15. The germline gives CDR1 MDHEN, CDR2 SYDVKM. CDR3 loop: CASLRSGLAGFHEQYF. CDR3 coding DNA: TGTGCCAGTTTACGCTCCGGACTAGCGGGTTTCCACGAGCAGTACTTC.

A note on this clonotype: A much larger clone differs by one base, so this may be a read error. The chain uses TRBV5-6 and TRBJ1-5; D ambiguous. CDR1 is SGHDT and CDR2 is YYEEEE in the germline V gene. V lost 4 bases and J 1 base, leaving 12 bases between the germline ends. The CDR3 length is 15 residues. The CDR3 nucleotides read TGTGCCAGCAGCCTTTGTGGGTGGAGCAATCAGCCCCAGCATTTT. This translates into CASSLCGWSNQPQHF. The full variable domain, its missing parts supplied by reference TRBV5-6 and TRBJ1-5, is DAGVTQSPTHLIKTRGQQVTLRCSPKSGHDTVSWYQQALGQGPQFIFQYYEEEERQRGNFPDRFSGHQFPNYSSELNVNALLLGDSALYLCASSLCGWSNQPQHFGDGTRLSIL.

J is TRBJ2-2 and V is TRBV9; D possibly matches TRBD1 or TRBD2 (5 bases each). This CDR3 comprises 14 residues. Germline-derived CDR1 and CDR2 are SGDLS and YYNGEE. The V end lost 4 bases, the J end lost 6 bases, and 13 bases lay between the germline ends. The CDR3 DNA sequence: TGTGCCAGCAGCCCGTCCGGGGACCCCGGGGAGCTGTTTTTT. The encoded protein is CASSPSGDPGELFF.

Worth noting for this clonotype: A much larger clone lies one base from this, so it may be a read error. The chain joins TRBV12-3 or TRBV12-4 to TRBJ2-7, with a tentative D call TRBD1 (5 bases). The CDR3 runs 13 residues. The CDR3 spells CSSSFRQTYEQYF. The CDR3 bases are TGTTCCAGCAGTTTTAGACAGACCTACGAGCAGTACTTC.